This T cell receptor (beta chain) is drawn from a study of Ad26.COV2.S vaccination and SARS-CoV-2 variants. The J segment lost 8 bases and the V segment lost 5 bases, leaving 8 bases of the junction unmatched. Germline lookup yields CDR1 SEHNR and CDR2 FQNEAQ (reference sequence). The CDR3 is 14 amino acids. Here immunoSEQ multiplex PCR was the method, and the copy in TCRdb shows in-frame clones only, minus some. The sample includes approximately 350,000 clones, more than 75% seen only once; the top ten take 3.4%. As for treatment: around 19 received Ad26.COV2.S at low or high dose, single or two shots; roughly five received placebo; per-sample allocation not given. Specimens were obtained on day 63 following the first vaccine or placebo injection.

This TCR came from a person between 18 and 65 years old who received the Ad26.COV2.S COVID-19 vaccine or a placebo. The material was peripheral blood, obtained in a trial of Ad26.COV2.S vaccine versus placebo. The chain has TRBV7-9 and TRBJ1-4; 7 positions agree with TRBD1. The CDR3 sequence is CASSRATGSEKLFF. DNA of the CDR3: TGTGCCAGCAGCCGAGCGACAGGGTCCGAAAAACTGTTTTTT.